This T cell receptor beta chain was sequenced during a study of shared clonotypes between healthy human individuals. Study context: Per donor, CD8 memory used one plate, CD8 naive used two, CD4 memory used three and CD4 naive used three.

The protocol was immunoSEQ multiplex PCR, while the TCRdb copy is restricted to in-frame clones and leaves out a portion. The table records about 1 million clones, 65% to 80% of them present only once. Whole-study results and caveats: Against clonotypes common to all four donors, non-shared ones had lower generation probabilities. Around 5.4% of naive CD4 clonotypes were common to several donors. Specimens sampled were limited to blood, with tissue repertoires likely differing.

About this clone: Its antigen is not identified.

V lost 5 bases to trimming and J lost 1 base, with 8 bases between them. The CDR3 spans 13 residues. Looked up from germline, CDR1 is MNHNS and CDR2 is SASEGT. V usage is TRBV6-1 and J usage is TRBJ2-5, with no clear D. The origin of this receptor is a man aged 18 to 35 in good health. The specimen sequenced was memory CD4+ T cells sorted from blood. Noted subset: CD45RA-negative fraction. The CDR3 DNA sequence: TGTGCCAGCAGTAGGACGGGCCAAGAGACCCAGTACTTC. Translation gives CASSRTGQETQYF.